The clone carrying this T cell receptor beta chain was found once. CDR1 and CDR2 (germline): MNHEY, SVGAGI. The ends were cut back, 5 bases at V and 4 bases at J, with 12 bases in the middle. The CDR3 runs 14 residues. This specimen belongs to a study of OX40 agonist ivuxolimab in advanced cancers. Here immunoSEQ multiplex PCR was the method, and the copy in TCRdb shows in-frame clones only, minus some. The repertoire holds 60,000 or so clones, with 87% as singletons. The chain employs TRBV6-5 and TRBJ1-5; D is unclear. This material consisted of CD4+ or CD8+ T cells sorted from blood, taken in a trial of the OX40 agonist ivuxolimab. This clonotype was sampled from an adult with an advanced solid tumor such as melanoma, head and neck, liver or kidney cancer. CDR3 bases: TGTGCCAGCAGTGGAGGACGGAATAATCAGCCCCAGCATTTT. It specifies CASSGGRNNQPQHF.